This T cell receptor (beta chain) was sequenced for a study of regulatory and conventional T cells in RAG deficiency (dated by TCRdb to about 2017). In the study overall: High-throughput TCR beta sequencing was used to compare the repertoire diversity and composition of Treg, conventional CD4+ and CD8+ T cells between RAG-deficient patients and healthy controls.

Remarks on this clone: Its antigen is still unknown. Base qualities are not at hand, and no much larger clone is one base apart.

Libraries were built with the immunoSEQ multiplex PCR assay. Rearranged TCR beta chain products were amplified from genomic DNA of sorted T-cell subsets and sequenced. In the authors' own workflow: Shannon entropy and Simpson indices were used to measure how diverse the repertoire of productive TCR beta rearrangements was. Clonal expansion was assessed using the summed frequency of the 100 most abundant productive TCR beta clonotypes among total reads. The TRB repertoires were scored with a self-reactivity index that is based on amino acid usage at CDR3beta positions 6 and 7. Two-way ANOVA was used for repertoire analyses, and Student t or Mann-Whitney tests were used for flow cytometric analyses. TCRdb took over this immuneACCESS table, retaining in-frame rearrangements with V and J assigned. Such tables are incomplete; in checked studies, under half of the missing clones stem from an unresolved V gene, and the remainder is unexplained. V and J calls and clone size are given by that table; D and trimming were obtained from the DNA. The sample table holds about 50,000 clones, of which around 90% were seen once. Roughly 0.5% of the sample lies in the top ten.

General findings and caveats noted by the study authors: In Omenn syndrome and CID/AS patients compared with controls, around 90-fold fewer unique TCR beta sequences were detected from Treg cells, versus roughly 10-fold fewer for other subsets. For some subjects, some T-cell subset analyses were not performed. Sorted CD25-high CD127-low cells from Omenn syndrome patients may represent peripherally activated cells rather than bona fide Treg cells. Compared with control T-cell subpopulations, the RAG-deficient patients had markedly lower Shannon entropy and higher Simpson indices. Shorter CDR3 lengths were found in all patient T-cell subsets, and >90% Treg-Tconv repertoire overlap at nucleotide and amino acid level was observed in Omenn syndrome patients.

Conventional CD4+ T cells were purified from blood as CD25-low CD127-high cells before genomic DNA extraction. Seven or eight healthy control donors served as the comparison group for repertoire analyses. Trimming takes 0 bases off V and 11 bases off J; junction bases not matched to a gene: 16. From a lookup of the germline V gene, CDR1 and CDR2 are SGHNT and YENEEA. Measured from the cysteine to the phenylalanine, the CDR3 is 17 residues long. The entry retains the CDR3 DNA only, 51 bases that are in frame from base 1. These data were also reused for a study on regulatory T cells. As that second study puts it: The multiplex PCR used 52 forward TRBV primers and 13 reverse TRBJ primers, with assay-based and computational corrections for amplification bias. Restricted unique TRB V-J pairs and skewed V and J gene usage were observed in patient repertoires, most markedly in regulatory T cells. The study compared T-cell receptor beta repertoires of sorted regulatory, conventional CD4+ and CD8+ T cells in CD3G-deficient patients with those in healthy controls. Peripheral blood mononuclear cells were isolated by Ficoll density separation. Within the immunoSEQ assay, multiplex PCR amplified rearranged TRB loci from genomic DNA. TRB amplicons were sequenced on an Illumina HiSeq platform. Raw sequences were error-filtered and aligned to reference gene sequences by custom algorithms, then analyzed with the immunoSEQ online tools. Frequencies of productive and nonproductive TRB rearrangements were assessed among unique sequences as well as among total sequences. Prism software was used to run t tests, Mann-Whitney tests or two-way ANOVA for comparisons between groups.

This TCR derives from a human donor in good health. The sequenced sample was CD4+ effector T cells sorted from blood. This sequence uses TRBV11-3 and TRBJ1-2; 9 central bases correspond to TRBD1. The sequenced DNA: TGTGCCAGCAGCTTAGATGGTTTCTTGGGACAGGGATCGGGTTACACCTTC. Protein translation: CASSLDGFLGQGSGYTF.